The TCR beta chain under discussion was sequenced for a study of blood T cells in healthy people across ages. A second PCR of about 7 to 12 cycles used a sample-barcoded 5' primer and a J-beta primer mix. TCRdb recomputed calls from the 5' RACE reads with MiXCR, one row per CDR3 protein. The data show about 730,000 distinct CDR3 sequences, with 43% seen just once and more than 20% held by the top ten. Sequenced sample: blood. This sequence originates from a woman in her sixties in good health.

DNA of the CDR3: TGCAGTGCTAGCCTGAACACTGAAGCTTTCTTT. Protein: CSASLNTEAFF. The chain is built from TRBV20-1 and TRBJ1-1; D not resolved. The V end was cut by 3 bases, the J end by 0 bases, with 2 bases between. Germline V gene lookup returns CDR1 DFQATT and CDR2 SNEGSKA (reference sequence). The CDR3 totals 11 residues.